These 18 T cell receptor beta chains came from one sample sequenced in a study. TCRdb analysed the 5' RACE reads with MiXCR anew, one entry per CDR3 protein. The sample consists of just under 65,000 distinct CDR3 sequences, under 25% of them appearing once. The sequenced material came from memory CD4+ T cells sorted from a lymph node. Regarding subset: memory CD4+ T cells, CD4+CD45RO+CD25-. These receptor sequences come from a female donor with breast cancer.

In regard to this clonotype: This CDR3 is missing its conserved last phenylalanine or tryptophan, likely due to a read error. The gene calls are TRBV5-6 and TRBJ1-4; perhaps TRBD1 as D (5 bases). CDR1 and CDR2 (germline): SGHDT, YYEEEE. This CDR3 comprises 14 residues. Trimming left V 3 bases short and J 8 bases short, with 14 bases between. CDR3 protein: CASSSDSVEEKLFL. CDR3 bases: TGTGCCAGCAGCTCTGACAGTGTGGAAGAAAAACTGTTTTTG.

This clonotype was picked up a small number of times. CDR3 coding DNA: TGTGCCAGCAGCTTAGCAGGGGATGGCTACACCTTC. As protein: CASSLAGDGYTF. The V call is TRBV7-9, the J call TRBJ1-2; a weak D match, TRBD1 (5 bases). The CDR3 spans 12 residues. V was pared by 0 bases and J by 6 bases, with 5 bases between. From germline, CDR1 is SEHNR and CDR2 FQNEAQ (reference sequence).

This clonotype was seen repeatedly, ten times or more. The CDR3 DNA is TGCGCCACTACAAGGGAACAGGGGATCCCCTACGAGCAGTACTTC. It encodes CATTREQGIPYEQYF. The chain uses TRBV10-1 and TRBJ2-7; TRBD1 agrees at 7 bases. Germline CDR1 reads WNHNN; CDR2 reads SYGVQD (reference sequence). CDR3 length: 15 residues. J gave up 2 bases and V 10 bases, and 14 bases lay outside the gene matches.

This clonotype was counted many times. This rearrangement joins TRBV5-1 to TRBJ2-5, with 7 bases identical to TRBD2. Germline V gene lookup returns CDR1 SGHRS and CDR2 YFSETQ. The CDR3 covers 15 residues. V trimming: 6 bases; J trimming: 5 bases; junction bases outside the gene matches: 13. CDR3 DNA: TGCGCCAGCAAATCCCAGCGGGGTGGCGAGGAGACCCAGTACTTC. Protein product: CASKSQRGGEETQYF.

This clonotype has just a few counts. V and J are TRBV4-3 and TRBJ2-5; D gene unclear. The CDR3 is made up of 12 amino acids. The V gene lost 0 bases and the J gene lost 6 bases, with 5 bases spanning the gap. CDR1 is LGHNA, CDR2 YSLEER, per germline. CDR3 sequence reads: CASSQEGQTQYF. The CDR3 region has the DNA TGCGCCAGCAGCCAAGAGGGTCAGACCCAGTACTTC.

This clonotype was observed a few times. The rearrangement joins TRBV5-5 to TRBJ1-4, with D perhaps matching TRBD1 (5 bases). The CDR3 extends over 14 amino acids. The V gene's germline CDR1 is SGHKS and CDR2 YYEKEE (reference sequence). V was shortened by 1 base and J by 7 bases, with 11 bases between the two germline ends. CDR3 sequence (DNA): TGTGCCAGCAGCTTGTTCGGGGGTCGTGAAAAACTGTTTTTT. Encoded protein: CASSLFGGREKLFF.

The CDR3 nucleotides are TGCAGCCCTAATTCGGTCAGGGGCCAAGAGACCCAGTACTTC. Protein: CSPNSVRGQETQYF. The gene calls are TRBV20-1 and TRBJ2-5; D possibly corresponds to TRBD1 (6 bases). Germline V gene sequence: CDR1 DFQATT, CDR2 SNEGSKA (reference sequence). The CDR3 length is 14 residues.

This clonotype was seen at least ten times. The rearrangement links TRBV5-1 to TRBJ2-1; possible D gene TRBD2, 6 bases. Germline V gene data show CDR1 as SGHRS and CDR2 as YFSETQ. This CDR3 contains 19 residues. Deletions cut 3 bases from V and 0 bases from J, with 22 bases between. Here the CDR3 DNA reads TGCGCCAGCAGCTCGGAGGGTGGACTGGGGAAGATCTCCTACAATGAGCAGTTCTTC. This sequence encodes CASSSEGGLGKISYNEQFF.

J is TRBJ1-2 and V is TRBV7-2, with D unclear. Germline CDR1 is SGHTA and CDR2 is FQGNSA. The CDR3 covers 12 residues. Trimming cost V 3 bases and J 2 bases, with 4 bases left between them. The CDR3 DNA sequence: TGTGCCAGCAGCTTCTCCAACTATGGCTACACCTTC. This sequence encodes CASSFSNYGYTF.

This clonotype occurred many times. The chain joins TRBV10-3 to TRBJ1-1, with no clear D. This CDR3 has 14 residues. CDR1 and CDR2 from the germline V gene are ENHRY and SYGVKD. V dropped 0 bases and J dropped 0 bases, with 5 bases sitting between them. The DNA of the CDR3 is TGTGCCATCAGTGAGTCGCGTGTGAACACTGAAGCTTTCTTT. This translates into CAISESRVNTEAFF.

This sequence joins TRBV7-9 and TRBJ1-6; TRBD1 matches at 7 bases. Germline V gene lookup returns CDR1 SEHNR and CDR2 FQNEAQ (reference sequence). V lost 5 bases, J lost 3 bases, and 1 base stayed unmatched. The CDR3 runs to 14 residues. CDR3 sequence reads: CASSRQGYNSPLHF. The CDR3 coding sequence is TGTGCCAGCAGCCGACAGGGCTATAATTCACCCCTCCACTTT.

A note on this clonotype: This may stem from a read error, because a much larger clone lies one nucleotide away. The chain is built from TRBV10-3 and TRBJ1-1, with a tentative D call TRBD1 (5 bases). Germline CDR1 reads ENHRY; CDR2 reads SYGVKD. The CDR3 has 13 amino acids. V lost 4 bases to trimming and J lost 9 bases, with 15 bases between them. The CDR3 protein is CAISGDSRTKAFF. The CDR3 coding sequence is TGTGCCATCAGTGGGGACTCCCGGACGAAAGCTTTCTTT.

The chain uses TRBV5-1 and TRBJ2-3; 7 nucleotides align to TRBD2. The CDR3 is 17 amino acids. V was clipped by 4 bases and J by 5 bases; unmatched bases: 16. Germline loops: CDR1 SGHRS, CDR2 YFSETQ. The DNA for the CDR3 is TGCGCCAGCAGCATAGCAACGGCGGGAGCGGGGAGAGATACGCAGTATTTT. It specifies CASSIATAGAGRDTQYF.

J is TRBJ2-5 and V is TRBV7-9, with D perhaps matching TRBD2 (6 bases). CDR3 size: 15 residues. Trimming shortened V by 5 bases and J by 3 bases, and 16 bases separated the two germline ends. Germline V gene sequence: CDR1 SEHNR, CDR2 FQNEAQ (reference sequence). The CDR3 protein is CASSATLLAEETQYF. CDR3 sequence (DNA): TGTGCCAGCAGCGCCACCCTACTAGCAGAAGAGACCCAGTACTTC.

This clonotype showed up just a few times. The chain combines TRBV25-1 with TRBJ2-7; D ambiguous. This CDR3 is 13 amino acids long. The germline CDR1 and CDR2 sequences are MGHDK and SYGVNS. V was shortened by 4 bases and J by 1 base, with 8 bases between the two germline ends. This CDR3 reads CASSGDPSYEQYF. The CDR3 region has the DNA TGTGCCAGCAGTGGCGACCCTTCCTACGAGCAGTACTTC.

This clonotype was counted between two and nine times. One end of the junction fails to match germline, which may point to a read error. This chain connects TRBV15 to TRBJ1-4, with D possibly being TRBD1 (6 bases). CDR1 LNHNV and CDR2 YYDKDF come from the germline V gene (reference sequence). The CDR3 is 16 residues long. The CDR3 protein is CATSRDRRQAGEKLFF. The CDR3 nucleotides are TGTGCCACCAGCAGAGATAGAAGACAGGCAGGTGAAAAGCTGTTTTTT.

This clonotype is medium-sized by share. The gene calls are TRBV5-1 and TRBJ1-1; 9 bases fit TRBD1. The CDR3 has 14 residues. Germline trimming cut 4 bases from V and 4 bases from J; bases unmatched to any gene: 5. Looked up from germline, CDR1 is SGHRS and CDR2 is YFSETQ. In DNA form, the CDR3 reads TGCGCCAGCAGCAACGGACAGGGGCGCACTGAAGCTTTCTTT. This codes for CASSNGQGRTEAFF. The complete variable domain, with remaining parts taken from reference TRBV5-1 and TRBJ1-1, reads KAGVTQTPRYLIKTRGQQVTLSCSPISGHRSVSWYQQTPGQGLQFLFEYFSETQRNKGNFPGRFSGRQFSNSRSEMNVSTLELGDSALYLCASSNGQGRTEAFFGQGTRLTVV.

In the case of this clonotype: A much more abundant neighbour one base away suggests this may be a read error. The genes are TRBV5-1 and TRBJ2-1; D possibly matches TRBD1 or TRBD2 (5 bases each). The CDR3 sequence is 15 residues long. Germline V gene sequence: CDR1 SGHRS, CDR2 YFSETQ. The DNA for the CDR3 is TGCGCCAGCAGCTTGGAGGGGACCTCCTACAATGTGCAGTTCTTC. It codes for CASSLEGTSYNVQFF. Filled out from reference TRBV5-1 and TRBJ2-1, the complete variable domain reads KAGVTQTPRYLIKTRGQQVTLSCSPISGHRSVSWYQQTPGQGLQFLFEYFSETQRNKGNFPGRFSGRQFSNSRSEMNVSTLELGDSALYLCASSLEGTSYNVQFFGPGTRLTVL.